These 25 T cell receptor beta chains were all obtained from the same sample, sequenced in a study of T cell clonality in common variable immunodeficiency (dated by TCRdb to between 2015 and 2016). The paper's findings and limits, for the study overall: Reportedly, TCRbeta sequences from CVID had fewer deletions and N-nucleotide insertions, and highly modified clones with 13 or more V deletions were absent from CVID.

Library creation used the immunoSEQ multiplex PCR assay. What TCRdb holds here is the immuneACCESS table cut down to in-frame rearrangements. Part of the clones is not present; checked against another copy, under half of the missing clones reflect an unresolved V gene, and the others are unexplained. Here the sample lists about 34,000 clones, none seen once only. The top ten clones comprise 28% of the sample. Their cognate antigens are unknown. Sequenced material: peripheral blood mononuclear cells. All receptors come from a human donor with common variable immunodeficiency.

Only a few counts were recorded for this clone. Read sequence stops 3 residues before the CDR3 end, and the germline J gene provides the missing end. The rearrangement links TRBV5-4 to TRBJ2-7, with 8 bases identical to TRBD2. Germline V gene lookup returns CDR1 SGHNT and CDR2 YYREEE (reference sequence). The V segment lost 4 bases and the J segment 2 bases; nucleotides outside the gene matches: 8. CDR3 length equals 15 residues. CDR3 sequence: CASSPGGRGTYEQYF. Incomplete CDR3 DNA: TGTGCCAGCAGCCCGGGGGGGAGGGGGACCTACGAG.

This clone has a handful of counts. From the germline J gene comes the end of the CDR3, since the read stops 3 residues before it. V and J are TRBV6-2 or TRBV6-3 and TRBJ2-3, with D maybe TRBD2 (7 bases). Germline V lookup: CDR1 MNHEY, CDR2 SVGEGT. V was shortened by 2 bases and J by 0 bases, with 12 bases between the two germline ends. The CDR3 is 16 amino acids. Partial CDR3 DNA: TGTGCCAGCAGTTACCAAAGGGGGGGGAGCACAGATACG. Translating it yields CASSYQRGGSTDT. The entire CDR3 is CASSYQRGGSTDTQYF.

This clone has only a few counts. Read coverage stops 3 residues before the CDR3 terminus; the germline J gene supplies the remainder. The V gene is TRBV30, the J gene TRBJ1-4; D gene unclear. The CDR3 extends over 12 amino acids. From germline, CDR1 is GTSNPN and CDR2 SVGIG (reference sequence). The germline V and J ends were trimmed by 0 bases and 7 bases, with 6 bases remaining between them. The CDR3 region is CAWSVGFEKLFF. The covered CDR3 bases are TGTGCCTGGAGTGTAGGTTTTGAAAAA.

This clone was counted a few times. The read gets to within 3 residues of the CDR3 end, and the germline J gene fills in the rest. The chain is built from TRBV2 and TRBJ2-5; a weak D match, TRBD2 (6 bases). Germline V CDR1 and CDR2: SNHLY, FYNNEI. Trimming removed 9 bases at V and 4 bases at J, with 9 bases between. The CDR3 is 11 amino acids. The CDR3: CARGTGETQYF. The part of the CDR3 DNA that was read is TGTGCCAGAGGGACTGGAGAGACC.

This clone was recorded at least ten times. The read terminates 3 residues before the CDR3 end, so the remaining end is supplied by the germline J gene. The V gene is TRBV6-2 or TRBV6-3, the J gene TRBJ2-7; D is ambiguous. The V end was cut by 5 bases, the J end by 6 bases, with 11 bases between. The CDR3 sequence is 12 residues long. Per the germline V gene, CDR1 is MNHEY and CDR2 is SVGEGT. The CDR3 bases that were read are TGTGCCAGCAGTCCCTCCAGCGTCGAG. This codes for CASSPSSVE. The entire CDR3 protein reads CASSPSSVEQYF.

As concerns this clone: Read data end 3 residues before the CDR3 end; the end is taken from the germline J gene. V gene TRBV18 combines with J gene TRBJ2-7; 10 positions match TRBD1. Germline CDR1 and CDR2: KGHSH and LQKENI. J gave up 5 bases and V 3 bases, and 4 bases lay outside the gene matches. The CDR3 is made up of 14 amino acids. Partial CDR3 DNA: TGTGCCAGCTCACCTAGGACAGGGGGGAACGAG. Its translation: CASSPRTGGNE. From start to end, the CDR3 is CASSPRTGGNEQYF.

This clone was recorded many times. Sequencing ends 3 residues short of the CDR3 end; the germline J gene provides the rest. V is TRBV29-1 and J is TRBJ2-5; D is uncertain. CDR1 SQVTM and CDR2 ANQGSEA come from the germline V gene. CDR3 length: 15 amino acids. Trimming took off 2 bases at V and 5 bases at J, with 18 bases between the two ends. CDR3 sequence reads: CSVEPSAQELETQYF. Incomplete CDR3 DNA: TGCAGCGTTGAACCTTCTGCCCAGGAGTTGGAGACC.

This clone was recorded a few times. Coverage ceases 3 residues before the CDR3 finishes, and the germline J gene fills in the end. The chain couples TRBV18 to TRBJ1-2; 10 nucleotides line up with TRBD1. Losses at the gene ends were 3 bases for V and 4 bases for J; bases not matched to a gene: 14. Germline CDR1 and CDR2: KGHSH and LQKENI. CDR3 length: 18 amino acids. The CDR3 here is CASSPRTDRGSSLYGYTF. The covered CDR3 bases are TGTGCCAGCTCACCTCGAACGGACAGGGGGTCCTCTCTCTATGGC.

In its sample, this clone was seen a few times. The sequence runs out 3 residues before the end of the CDR3; the remainder is reconstructed from the germline J gene. The chain is built from TRBV7-9 and TRBJ2-7, with unresolved D. CDR1 and CDR2 (germline): SEHNR, FQNEAQ (reference sequence). The germline V and J ends were trimmed by 5 bases and 0 bases, with 14 bases remaining between them. CDR3 size: 15 residues. The chain's CDR3 is CASSPRVLSSYEQYF. Partial CDR3 DNA: TGTGCCAGCAGCCCCCGGGTCCTCAGCTCCTACGAG.

The sample holds many counts of this clone. The read ends 3 residues before the CDR3 terminus; that terminus is restored from the germline J gene. The V call is TRBV18, the J call TRBJ1-2; D remains ambiguous. V lost 0 bases, J lost 5 bases, and 10 bases lay in between. The CDR3 consists of 14 residues. The germline V gene has CDR1 KGHSH and CDR2 LQKENI. The CDR3 region is CASSPPGQAYGYTF. The sequenced part of the CDR3 DNA is TGTGCCAGCTCACCACCAGGTCAGGCTTATGGC. Using reference TRBV18 and TRBJ1-2 for the parts outside the CDR3, the full variable domain is NAGVMQNPRHLVRRRGQEARLRCSPMKGHSHVYWYRQLPEEGLKFMVYLQKENIIDESGMPKERFSAEFPKEGPSILRIQQVVRGDSAAYFCASSPPGQAYGYTFGSGTRLTVV.

This clone was recorded at least ten times. Read coverage stops 3 residues before the CDR3 terminus; the germline J gene supplies the remainder. This chain connects TRBV5-1 to TRBJ2-5; D is unclear. Between the trimmed V and J ends, which lost 0 bases and 4 bases, there was a span of 13 bases. The length of the CDR3 is 15 residues. Germline values: CDR1 SGHRS, CDR2 YFSETQ. The CDR3 bases that were read are TGCGCCAGCAGCTTGGTTAACGGGTTTAGAGAGACC. Protein: CASSLVNGFRET. Given in full, the CDR3 is CASSLVNGFRETQYF.

This clone has at least ten counts. The read ends 3 residues shy of where the CDR3 ends; the end is completed using the germline J gene. The rearrangement joins TRBV28 to TRBJ2-1; D might be TRBD2 (7 bases). CDR3 length equals 15 residues. The V end lost 3 bases, the J end lost 8 bases, and 17 bases lay between the germline ends. Per the germline V gene, CDR1 is MDHEN and CDR2 is SYDVKM. The CDR3 sequence: CASSFGGGGLYEQFF. The DNA read from the CDR3 is TGTGCCAGCAGTTTCGGGGGCGGGGGACTCTATGAG.

At least ten counts were recorded for this clone. The read terminates 3 residues ahead of where the CDR3 ends, so the germline J gene completes it. The chain employs TRBV4-1 and TRBJ1-3, with TRBD1 identical over 7 bases. The junction had 9 bases not matched to a gene; V was cut back by 1 base and J by 3 bases. The CDR3 contains 17 residues. Germline-derived CDR1 and CDR2 are MGHRA and YSYEKL. The sequenced part of the CDR3 DNA is TGCGCCAGCAGCCAAGCTTTGGTCAGGGGGTTTGGAAACACC. Translated, it gives CASSQALVRGFGNT. Given in full, the CDR3 is CASSQALVRGFGNTIYF.

This clone has at least ten counts. The read ends 3 residues early relative to the CDR3; the germline J gene fills the gap. The rearrangement joins TRBV7-2 to TRBJ2-7; no clear D gene. V was pared by 2 bases and J by 3 bases, with 2 bases between. Germline V gene data show CDR1 as SGHTA and CDR2 as FQGNSA. The CDR3 totals 11 residues. CDR3 DNA (partial): TGTGCCAGCAGCTTACTCTACGAG. Amino acids: CASSLLYE. The whole CDR3 sequence reads CASSLLYEQYF.

This clone showed up just a few times. The CDR3 extends 3 residues past the end of the read, so its final part is completed from the germline J gene. The chain combines TRBV30 with TRBJ1-6; D is ambiguous. The CDR3 runs to 15 residues. Germline values: CDR1 GTSNPN, CDR2 SVGIG (reference sequence). The V gene lost 0 bases and the J gene lost 5 bases, with 11 bases spanning the gap. The chain's CDR3 is CAWSVDQAHNSPLHF. Incomplete CDR3 DNA: TGTGCCTGGAGTGTAGACCAGGCTCATAATTCACCC. The variable domain in full, with the rest retrieved from reference TRBV30 and TRBJ1-6, is SQTIHQWPATLVQPVGSPLSLECTVEGTSNPNLYWYRQAAGRGLQLLFYSVGIGQISSEVPQNLSASRPQDRQFILSSKKLLLSDSGFYLCAWSVDQAHNSPLHFGNGTRLTVT.

The table lists this clone with many counts. Read data end 3 residues before the CDR3 end; the end is taken from the germline J gene. The chain is built from TRBV5-1 and TRBJ1-3; 9 bases line up with TRBD1. J was trimmed by 3 bases and V by 4 bases; bases with no gene match: 2. The CDR3 contains 14 residues. CDR1 is SGHRS, CDR2 YFSETQ, per germline. CDR3 DNA, as far as it was read: TGCGCCAGCAGCCTGACAGGGGGTGGAAACACC. Its protein product is CASSLTGGGNT. The CDR3 as a whole reads CASSLTGGGNTIYF.

The CDR3 spells CASSIRQGTGELFF. Incomplete CDR3 DNA: TGTGCCAGCAGCATAAGACAGGGCACCGGGGAG. The V gene is TRBV7-8, the J gene TRBJ2-2; 7 bases align to TRBD1. From the germline J gene comes the end of the CDR3, since the read stops 3 residues before it. Germline CDR1 and CDR2: SGHVS and FQNEAQ. V lost 5 bases to trimming and J lost 4 bases; unmatched junction nucleotides: 4. The CDR3 is made up of 14 amino acids. Looking up the rest from reference TRBV7-8 and TRBJ2-2 gives the full variable domain: GAGVSQSPRYKVAKRGQDVALRCDPISGHVSLFWYQQALGQGPEFLTYFQNEAQLDKSGLPSDRFFAERPEGSVSTLKIQRTQQEDSAVYLCASSIRQGTGELFFGEGSRLTVL.

This clone has a handful of counts. Coverage ceases 3 residues before the CDR3 finishes, and the germline J gene fills in the end. The chain couples TRBV27 to TRBJ2-7, with 9 positions matching TRBD1. With 5 bases clipped from V and 3 bases from J, the junction kept 8 bases outside the gene matches. The CDR3 sequence is 15 residues long. Germline assignment: CDR1 MNHEY and CDR2 SMNVEV (reference sequence). CDR3 in amino acids: CASSQLGTGYYEQYF. Incomplete CDR3 DNA: TGTGCCAGCAGTCAATTAGGGACAGGGTACTACGAG.

This clone was detected ten times or more. The read halts 3 residues ahead of the CDR3 end, with the missing end drawn from the germline J gene. The rearrangement joins TRBV20-1 to TRBJ2-7, with 7 bases fitting TRBD1. CDR1 and CDR2 (germline): DFQATT, SNEGSKA (reference sequence). CDR3 size: 13 residues. The trim removed 7 bases at V and 0 bases at J, leaving 6 bases unmatched. CDR3 DNA, as far as it was read: TGCAGTGGGCTGACAGGGAGCTCCTACGAG. This encodes CSGLTGSSYE. The full CDR3 reads CSGLTGSSYEQYF.

Details on this clone: The CDR3 extends 3 residues past the end of the read, so its final part is completed from the germline J gene. The gene calls are TRBV11-2 and TRBJ2-3, with D possibly TRBD1 on 5 matching bases. The CDR3 is 14 amino acids. V was cut by 4 bases and J by 5 bases, with 13 bases left in between. Germline CDR1 reads SGHAT; CDR2 reads FQNNGV. The covered CDR3 bases are TGTGCCAGCAGCTGGGTCTGGCAGGGAGATACG. It specifies CASSWVWQGDT. The CDR3 in full is CASSWVWQGDTQYF. Looking up the rest from reference TRBV11-2 and TRBJ2-3 gives the full variable domain: EAGVAQSPRYKIIEKRQSVAFWCNPISGHATLYWYQQILGQGPKLLIQFQNNGVVDDSQLPKDRFSAERLKGVDSTLKIQPAKLEDSAVYLCASSWVWQGDTQYFGPGTRLTVL.

This clone has a count of ten or more. The observed sequence ends 3 residues before the CDR3 terminus, with the missing tail filled in from the germline J gene. J is TRBJ2-1 and V is TRBV12-3 or TRBV12-4, with unresolved D. V lost 8 bases and J lost 5, with 13 bases in between. This CDR3 comprises 13 residues. CDR3 bases read: TGTGCCAGCGGGCAGGAGTGGAACAATGAG. It yields the protein CASGQEWNNE. The full CDR3 is CASGQEWNNEQFF.

Notes on this clone: From the germline J gene comes the end of the CDR3, since the read stops 3 residues before it. The rearrangement links TRBV7-9 to TRBJ2-1; unclear D gene. The CDR3 covers 13 residues. With 1 base removed from V and 6 bases from J, the gap between germline ends came to 7 bases. The germline V gene has CDR1 SEHNR and CDR2 FQNEAQ (reference sequence). The part of the CDR3 DNA that was read is TGTGCCAGCAGCTTAGGAATGCGCAATGAG. Translated, it gives CASSLGMRNE. The CDR3, in full, reads CASSLGMRNEQFF.

This clone was recorded a few times. The read ends 3 residues before the CDR3 terminus; that terminus is restored from the germline J gene. V gene TRBV30 combines with J gene TRBJ2-7, with 7 bases that match TRBD2. This CDR3 contains 16 residues. V shed 0 bases and J 0 bases; nucleotides not matched to a gene: 8. Germline V gene sequence: CDR1 GTSNPN, CDR2 SVGIG (reference sequence). The CDR3 is CAWSVKASGGSYEQYF. The CDR3 DNA, read in part, is TGTGCCTGGAGTGTAAAGGCTAGCGGAGGCTCCTACGAG.

On this clone itself: The CDR3 end lies 3 residues beyond the end of the read and is filled in from the germline J gene. The sample has other DNA sequences that encode this CDR3 too. The chain uses TRBV19 and TRBJ1-2; D is unresolved. Trimming took 11 bases from V and 2 from J, leaving 12 bases between them. This CDR3 region has 12 residues. From germline, CDR1 is LNHDA and CDR2 SQIVND (reference sequence). CDR3 DNA, as far as it was read: TGTGCCGGCCGAGGCGGGAACTATGGC. This sequence encodes CAGRGGNYG. The whole CDR3 region reads CAGRGGNYGYTF.

This clone was recorded at least ten times. Read sequence stops 3 residues before the CDR3 end, and the germline J gene provides the missing end. The V and J genes are TRBV5-6 and TRBJ1-5; D is possibly TRBD1 (6 bases). Germline values: CDR1 SGHDT, CDR2 YYEEEE. V dropped 4 bases and J dropped 2 bases, with 13 bases sitting between them. The CDR3 extends over 15 amino acids. This CDR3 is CASSTRQVRNQPQHF. The CDR3 DNA, read in part, is TGTGCCAGCAGCACCAGACAGGTTCGCAATCAGCCC.